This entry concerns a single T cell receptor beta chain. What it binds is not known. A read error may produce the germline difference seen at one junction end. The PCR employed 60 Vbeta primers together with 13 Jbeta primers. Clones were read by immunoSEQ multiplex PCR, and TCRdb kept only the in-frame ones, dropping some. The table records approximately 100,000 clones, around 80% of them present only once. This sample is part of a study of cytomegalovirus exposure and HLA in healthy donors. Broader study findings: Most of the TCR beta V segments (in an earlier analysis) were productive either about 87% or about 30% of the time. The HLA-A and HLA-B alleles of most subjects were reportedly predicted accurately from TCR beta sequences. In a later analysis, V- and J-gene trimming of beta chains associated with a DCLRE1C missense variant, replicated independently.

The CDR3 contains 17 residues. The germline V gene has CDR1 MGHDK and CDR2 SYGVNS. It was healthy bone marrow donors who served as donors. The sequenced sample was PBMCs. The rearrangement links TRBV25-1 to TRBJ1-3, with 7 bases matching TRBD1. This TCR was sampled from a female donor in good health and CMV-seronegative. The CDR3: CASGEFSGQVNGNTIYF. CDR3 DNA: TGTGCCAGCGGTGAATTTTCCGGACAGGTCAATGGGAACACCATATATTTT.